This T cell receptor (beta chain) originates from a study of shared clonotypes between healthy human individuals. Germline V CDR1 and CDR2: LGHNA, YNFKEQ. There are 17 residues in the CDR3. The V gene end was trimmed by 4 bases and the J gene end by 1 base; junction bases not matched to a gene: 9. Each subset's genomic DNA was split evenly across several immunoSEQ plates. Each sorted subset replicate got 200 ng genomic DNA, 30,000 or so genomes. Here immunoSEQ multiplex PCR was the method, and the copy in TCRdb shows in-frame clones only, minus some. This table has millions of clones, approximately 93% appearing once.

The chain has TRBV4-2 and TRBJ2-2, with 7 positions matching TRBD2. The clonotype was recovered from a man aged 18 to 30 in good health. Some clones in this sample may be carry-over from other donors' samples. Sequencing was performed on naive CD4+ T cells from PBMCs. This sample's subset: CD45RA+ positively selected. CDR3 loop: CASSPWKGTKNTGELFF. CDR3 sequence (DNA): TGTGCCAGCAGCCCTTGGAAGGGGACTAAGAACACCGGGGAGCTGTTTTTT.